This T cell receptor beta chain was found in a study of Ad26.COV2.S vaccination and SARS-CoV-2 variants. Notes on this clone: Antigen specificity is unknown.

General study findings and limits: Total T cell responses, in the TCR breadth and depth analyses, may have been underestimated. Recipients given vaccine exceeded placebo recipients in spike-specific TCR breadth. Whether participants received vaccine or placebo, their non-spike TCR breadth was similar. Substantial breadth in spike-specific CD8+ and CD4+ T cell responses was reportedly seen after vaccination.

Documented treatment: some 20 received Ad26.COV2.S at low or high dose, single or two shots; several received placebo; per-sample allocation not given. The study sampled participants on day 63 after the first vaccine or placebo injection. Assay used: immunoSEQ multiplex PCR; TCRdb lists only in-frame clones, some missing. The table has roughly 300,000 clones, 88% seen once. Per the germline V gene, CDR1 is LGHNA and CDR2 is YSLEER. V was clipped by 0 bases and J by 2 bases, with 10 bases between them. CDR3 length equals 15 residues. This specimen was peripheral blood, taken in a trial of Ad26.COV2.S vaccine versus placebo. The source of this sequence is a person aged 18 to 65 who received the Ad26.COV2.S COVID-19 vaccine or a placebo. The chain carries TRBV4-3 and TRBJ2-5; unclear D gene. The CDR3 reads CASSQDRQEQETQYF. The CDR3 nucleotides are TGCGCCAGCAGCCAAGATCGCCAAGAACAAGAGACCCAGTACTTC.